This T cell receptor (beta chain) was sequenced during a study of cytomegalovirus exposure and HLA in healthy donors. Whole-study findings and limits: TCR beta V- and J-gene trimming was later associated with a missense DCLRE1C variant. Later, an analysis found that common viral pathogens appeared to be linked with several of the most significant clusters.

Regarding this clone: What it binds is unknown.

CDR3 length: 13 amino acids. V lost 3 bases, J lost 7 bases, and 7 bases lay in between. Germline V gives CDR1 WNHNN, CDR2 SYGVQD (reference sequence). A multiplex PCR was run with 60 Vbeta primers and 13 Jbeta primers. TCRdb's table, derived via immunoSEQ multiplex PCR, lists solely in-frame clones and lacks some. The profile shows 200,000 to 250,000 clones, 80% to 90% of them singletons. Sequencing was carried out using PBMCs. The TCR comes from a girl under 10 years old in good health and CMV-seronegative. The V gene is TRBV10-1, the J gene TRBJ1-6; D call uncertain. The CDR3 bases are TGCGCCAGCAGTGAATTAGTCAATTCACCCCTCCACTTT. It codes for CASSELVNSPLHF.